This TCR beta chain originates from a study of blood T cell repertoires in COVID-19. Overall study: Acute and convalescent COVID-19 specimens originated in the United States, Italy and Spain. Sources were T cells, B-cell-depleted T cells, or PBMCs; the material itself was cDNA or gDNA.

The CDR3 is made up of 15 amino acids. Germline V CDR1 and CDR2: SGDLS, YYNGEE. V shed 4 bases, J shed 2 bases, and the junction held 6 bases outside the gene matches. Under the authors' procedure: Amplification with reference gene primers provided the estimates of nucleated cell counts. Using immunoSEQ multiplex PCR, the repertoire was profiled, and TCRdb retains in-frame clones only, with some absent. For V, J and clone size, that table is used; D and trimming come from the DNA. The profile shows over 200,000 clones, just over 85% of them singletons. The TCR comes from a young man who had recovered from COVID-19. This chain uses TRBV9 with TRBJ2-5; 9 bases align to TRBD1. Sequencing was performed on peripheral blood. The CDR3 DNA follows: TGTGCCAGCAGCTCGGGGACAGGGCGGCAAGAGACCCAGTACTTC. It specifies CASSSGTGRQETQYF.